This TCR beta chain was documented in a study of tumor and adjacent non-tumor tissue in lung cancer. Study-level results: Normal lung showed higher cumulative top 100 clone frequency than tumor. Significantly higher TCR diversity was found in tumor than normal lung.

The CDR3 loop spans 16 amino acids. Germline V gene data show CDR1 as MDHEN and CDR2 as SYDVKM. A note on this clonotype: What it binds is unknown. The junction does not match germline at one end; this may be a read error.

A modified ARM-PCR protocol with three rounds of nested PCR amplified TCRbeta. One entry per CDR3 protein results from TCRdb running MiXCR on the multiplex PCR reads. Altogether roughly 81,000 distinct CDR3 sequences are present, 65% to 75% being singletons, with the ten largest covering roughly 12%. RNA was extracted from bulk tissue without any cell sorting. The source of this sequence is a woman between 65 and 79 years old with non-small cell lung cancer. Sequencing was carried out using lung tumor tissue. This chain joins TRBV28 and TRBJ1-1; the D gene is possibly TRBD1 (6 bases). This CDR3 reads CAGSLWTVNMNTEAFF. CDR3 DNA: TGTGCCGGCAGTTTATGGACAGTGAACATGAACACTGAAGCTTTCTTT.